These 31 T cell receptor beta chains share one sample of origin, sequenced in a study of blood T cell repertoires in COVID-19. Clones were sequenced by immunoSEQ multiplex PCR, and TCRdb holds only the in-frame ones, with some missing. The sample has approximately 130,000 clones, about 83% seen once; the top ten hold 9.5% to 15%. The sample was peripheral blood. The origin of the receptors is a human donor in a cohort sampled during active COVID-19.

The chain employs TRBV12-5 and TRBJ1-4; D perhaps matches TRBD1 (6 bases). The CDR3 is made up of 14 amino acids. V lost 7 bases, J lost 5 bases, and 14 bases lay in between. Germline V lookup: CDR1 LGHNT, CDR2 FRNRAP. The CDR3 reads CASDSTGNNEKLFF. In DNA, the CDR3 is TGTGCTAGTGACTCCACAGGGAACAATGAAAAACTGTTTTTT. The complete variable domain, with remaining parts taken from reference TRBV12-5 and TRBJ1-4, reads DARVTQTPRHKVTEMGQEVTMRCQPILGHNTVFWYRQTMMQGLELLAYFRNRAPLDDSGMPKDRFSAEMPDATLATLKIQPSEPRDSAVYFCASDSTGNNEKLFFGSGTQLSVL.

This rearrangement joins TRBV15 to TRBJ1-2; weak D call: TRBD1 (5 bases). The ends were cut back, 0 bases at V and 3 bases at J, with 11 bases in the middle. The CDR3 runs 15 residues. Germline CDR1 and CDR2: LNHNV and YYDKDF (reference sequence). The chain's CDR3 is CATSRDRRTHYGYTF. The CDR3, as DNA: TGTGCCACCAGCAGAGATCGTAGGACACACTATGGCTACACCTTC. The variable domain in full, completed from reference TRBV15 and TRBJ1-2, reads DAMVIQNPRYQVTQFGKPVTLSCSQTLNHNVMYWYQQKSSQAPKLLFHYYDKDFNNEADTPDNFQSRRPNTSFCFLDIRSPGLGDTAMYLCATSRDRRTHYGYTFGSGTRLTVV.

The chain carries TRBV5-1 and TRBJ1-2; D may be TRBD1 (5 bases). V lost 4 bases and J lost 3, with 31 bases in between. There are 20 residues in the CDR3. Germline-derived CDR1 and CDR2 are SGHRS and YFSETQ. DNA of the CDR3: TGCGCCAGCAGCCTACGACCACCCGGGACCTCCGGGGGTGCTGACTATGGCTACACCTTC. Translation: CASSLRPPGTSGGADYGYTF.

The chain is built from TRBV10-3 and TRBJ1-1, with D uncertain. This CDR3 has 14 amino acids. Germline V gene data show CDR1 as ENHRY and CDR2 as SYGVKD. Between the trimmed V and J ends, which lost 4 bases and 0 bases, there was a span of 9 bases. CDR3 sequence reads: CAISGREVNTEAFF. The CDR3 nucleotides are TGTGCCATCAGTGGGCGTGAGGTGAACACTGAAGCTTTCTTT.

The chain combines TRBV7-9 with TRBJ1-1; weak D call: TRBD1 (5 bases). The CDR3 runs 14 residues. Germline values: CDR1 SEHNR, CDR2 FQNEAQ (reference sequence). V was trimmed by 3 bases and J by 4 bases, leaving 12 bases between them. CDR3 in amino acids: CASSFGAGGTEAFF. The CDR3 DNA sequence: TGTGCCAGCAGCTTTGGGGCGGGGGGCACTGAAGCTTTCTTT.

This clone has more than one count but fewer than ten. V and J are TRBV19 and TRBJ2-7, with TRBD1 identical over 7 bases. J was trimmed by 3 bases and V by 5 bases; bases with no gene match: 4. Germline lookup yields CDR1 LNHDA and CDR2 SQIVND (reference sequence). This CDR3 is 13 amino acids long. The CDR3: CASSGRDSYEQYF. The DNA for the CDR3 is TGTGCCAGTAGTGGCCGGGACAGCTACGAGCAGTACTTC.

This chain uses TRBV7-2 with TRBJ1-2; TRBD1 matches at 9 bases. Germline-derived CDR1 and CDR2 are SGHTA and FQGNSA. This CDR3 contains 14 residues. Unmatched junction bases numbered 9, after V lost 7 bases and J lost 6 bases. Written as DNA, the CDR3 is TGTGCCAGCAATCCACCGGGACAGGGTCATGGCTACACCTTC. Translation: CASNPPGQGHGYTF.

V is TRBV28 and J is TRBJ1-1; D may be TRBD1 (6 bases). CDR3 size: 14 residues. The V and J ends lost 5 bases and 5 bases respectively, with 15 bases between them. Germline assignment: CDR1 MDHEN and CDR2 SYDVKM. CDR3 residues: CASSRTGRGTEAFF. The CDR3 DNA follows: TGTGCCAGCAGTCGAACAGGGAGGGGGACTGAAGCTTTCTTT.

V gene TRBV11-2 combines with J gene TRBJ1-3; 7 nucleotides agree with TRBD1. The CDR3 has 15 amino acids. Germline assignment: CDR1 SGHAT and CDR2 FQNNGV. Trimming cost V 4 bases and J 0 bases; bases outside gene matches: 3. CDR3 DNA: TGTGCCAGCAGCTCGGGACAGATCTCTGGAAACACCATATATTTT. Its protein product is CASSSGQISGNTIYF.

The chain carries TRBV5-1 and TRBJ2-1, with 10 positions matching TRBD1. The CDR3 totals 14 residues. The V gene's germline CDR1 is SGHRS and CDR2 YFSETQ. Trimming took 5 bases from V and 8 from J; bases not matched to a gene: 7. The CDR3 region is CASRGDRGLDEQFF. CDR3 nucleotide sequence: TGCGCCAGCAGAGGGGACAGGGGTCTCGATGAGCAGTTCTTC.

J is TRBJ2-3 and V is TRBV4-1; tentative D call: TRBD1 (6 bases). The germline V gene has CDR1 MGHRA and CDR2 YSYEKL. CDR3 length: 15 residues. The ends were cut back, 0 bases at V and 2 bases at J, with 9 bases in the middle. The CDR3 reads CASSQEQGFTDTQYF. The CDR3 DNA reads as TGCGCCAGCAGCCAAGAACAGGGTTTCACAGATACGCAGTATTTT.

The genes are TRBV3-1 (or the pseudogene TRBV3-2) and TRBJ1-6; 7 nucleotides agree with TRBD1. The V gene end was trimmed by 4 bases and the J gene end by 5 bases; junction bases not matched to a gene: 8. The CDR3 is made up of 16 amino acids. CDR1 is LGHDT and CDR2 is YNNKEL in the germline V gene (reference sequence). Written as DNA, the CDR3 is TGTGCCAGCAGCCCGCGCGGGACAGTCCATAATTCACCCCTCCACTTT. Its translation: CASSPRGTVHNSPLHF.

The V call is TRBV14, the J call TRBJ2-3, with 10 bases matching TRBD1. Losses at the gene ends were 4 bases for V and 0 bases for J; bases not matched to a gene: 4. The CDR3 sequence is 16 residues long. Germline values: CDR1 SGHDN, CDR2 FVKESK. The CDR3 region is CASSLRTGGSTDTQYF. CDR3 bases: TGTGCCAGCAGCCTGAGGACAGGGGGTAGCACAGATACGCAGTATTTT.

The chain couples TRBV24-1 to TRBJ2-7; 8 bases are shared with TRBD2. This CDR3 is built from 18 residues. V lost 3 bases and J lost 5; bases outside the gene matches: 17. Germline V gene sequence: CDR1 KGHDR, CDR2 SFDVKD. CDR3 region: CATSDKGPGGLEGHEQYF. In DNA form, the CDR3 reads TGTGCCACCAGTGATAAGGGGCCTGGGGGACTAGAGGGCCACGAGCAGTACTTC.

This clone was seen a few times. The chain employs TRBV5-6 and TRBJ2-1; D unresolved. Germline V lookup: CDR1 SGHDT, CDR2 YYEEEE. CDR3 length: 13 residues. V was cut by 0 bases and J by 6 bases, with 7 bases left in between. The CDR3 region has the DNA TGTGCCAGCAGCTTGGGAGGCTCCAATGAGCAGTTCTTC. Translated, it gives CASSLGGSNEQFF.

The chain joins TRBV29-1 to TRBJ2-1; 8 bases are a match to TRBD2. This CDR3 comprises 12 residues. With 2 bases clipped from V and 8 bases from J, the junction kept 2 bases outside the gene matches. In germline, CDR1 is SQVTM, CDR2 ANQGSEA. CDR3 bases: TGCAGCGTTGAATCGGGGGGGGATGAGCAGTTCTTC. This gives the protein CSVESGGDEQFF.

The chain uses TRBV30 and TRBJ2-7, with 7 positions matching TRBD1. With 1 base clipped from V and 6 bases from J, the junction kept 9 bases outside the gene matches. Germline loops: CDR1 GTSNPN, CDR2 SVGIG (reference sequence). There are 14 residues in the CDR3. CDR3 sequence reads: CAWSGTGVPLEQYF. CDR3 sequence (DNA): TGTGCCTGGAGTGGTACAGGGGTGCCCCTCGAGCAGTACTTC.

The chain uses TRBV6-5 and TRBJ2-2; unclear D gene. The length of the CDR3 is 14 residues. The V end lost 6 bases, the J end lost 1 base, and 9 bases lay between the germline ends. Germline CDR1 reads MNHEY; CDR2 reads SVGAGI. CDR3 nucleotides: TGTGCCAGCAGAGAGCCTTGGAACACCGGGGAGCTGTTTTTT. Its protein is CASREPWNTGELFF.

The chain is built from TRBV6-2 or TRBV6-3 and TRBJ2-3; 10 nucleotides align to TRBD1. The junction had 15 bases not matched to a gene; V was cut back by 2 bases and J by 4 bases. This CDR3 is 19 amino acids long. Germline values: CDR1 MNHEY, CDR2 SVGEGT. CDR3 coding DNA: TGTGCCAGCAGTTACATGCATGCCCGACAGGGGGCTTCTTCAGATACGCAGTATTTT. This sequence encodes CASSYMHARQGASSDTQYF.

This chain joins TRBV19 and TRBJ2-2; TRBD2 agrees at 7 bases. The V segment lost 8 bases and the J segment 0 bases; nucleotides outside the gene matches: 9. Germline V CDR1 and CDR2: LNHDA, SQIVND (reference sequence). This CDR3 has 16 residues. CDR3 nucleotides: TGTGCCAGTGGGGGACTAACTAATACGAACACCGGGGAGCTGTTTTTT. It encodes CASGGLTNTNTGELFF.

As DNA, the CDR3 is TGCGCCAGCAGGGGAGGAGGTTTCTATGGCTACACCTTC. Translation: CASRGGGFYGYTF. The chain joins TRBV5-1 to TRBJ1-2; D gene uncertain. CDR1 and CDR2 (germline): SGHRS, YFSETQ. V gave up 5 bases and J gave up 4 bases, with 12 bases separating them. This CDR3 comprises 13 residues. The full variable domain, in which reference TRBV5-1 and TRBJ1-2 provide the parts outside the CDR3, is KAGVTQTPRYLIKTRGQQVTLSCSPISGHRSVSWYQQTPGQGLQFLFEYFSETQRNKGNFPGRFSGRQFSNSRSEMNVSTLELGDSALYLCASRGGGFYGYTFGSGTRLTVV.

For the CDR3, the DNA is TGTGCCAGCAGCCCTACTAGCGGCCAAGAGACCCAGTACTTC. The encoded protein is CASSPTSGQETQYF. The rearrangement uses TRBV7-3 and TRBJ2-5, with 8 bases that match TRBD2. This CDR3 is 14 amino acids long. V gave up 5 bases and J gave up 1 base; unmatched junction bases: 3. The germline gives CDR1 SGHTA, CDR2 FQGTGA.

This clone is a singleton in its sample. J is TRBJ2-2 and V is TRBV29-1; D possibly corresponds to TRBD2 (6 bases). The length of the CDR3 is 16 residues. The germline V and J ends were trimmed by 6 bases and 4 bases, with 21 bases remaining between them. CDR1 SQVTM and CDR2 ANQGSEA come from the germline V gene. The chain's CDR3 is CSVLFRAGLGTGELFF. DNA of the CDR3: TGCAGCGTCCTATTCCGTGCGGGGTTGGGCACCGGGGAGCTGTTTTTT.

The genes are TRBV3-1 (or the pseudogene TRBV3-2) and TRBJ2-7; 7 bases fit TRBD1. V gave up 3 bases and J gave up 3 bases; unmatched junction bases: 8. In germline, CDR1 is LGHDT, CDR2 YNNKEL (reference sequence). This CDR3 contains 15 residues. In DNA, the CDR3 is TGTGCCAGCAGCCACCCTAAAGGGGGCAGCTACGAGCAGTACTTC. It codes for CASSHPKGGSYEQYF.

V usage is TRBV18 and J usage is TRBJ2-7; weak D call: TRBD2 (5 bases). Germline V gene sequence: CDR1 KGHSH, CDR2 LQKENI. This CDR3 comprises 13 residues. The V end was cut by 0 bases, the J end by 6 bases, with 9 bases between. CDR3 nucleotides: TGTGCCAGCTCACCACCGGAGGAAGGCGAGCAGTACTTC. Its protein product is CASSPPEEGEQYF.

The DNA of the CDR3 is TGTGCCAGCAGCTTAGTTGAAGGAGGATGGAGCGGTACGCAGTATTTT. Translation: CASSLVEGGWSGTQYF. This chain uses TRBV7-9 with TRBJ2-3; possibly TRBD2 for D (5 bases). This CDR3 spans 16 amino acids. Trimming took 1 base from V and 8 from J, leaving 19 bases between them. Germline values: CDR1 SEHNR, CDR2 FQNEAQ (reference sequence).

The count of this clone is one. This chain joins TRBV5-6 and TRBJ1-5, with TRBD1 as a possible D gene (5 bases). The germline gives CDR1 SGHDT, CDR2 YYEEEE. V lost 4 bases and J lost 3, with 8 bases in between. The CDR3 length is 13 residues. CDR3 bases: TGTGCCAGCAGCCCAGGGTACAATCAGCCCCAGCATTTT. As protein: CASSPGYNQPQHF.

The chain employs TRBV7-6 and TRBJ2-6, with D uncertain. Germline-derived CDR1 and CDR2 are SGHVS and FNYEAQ. Trimming shortened V by 5 bases and J by 2 bases, and 10 bases separated the two germline ends. The CDR3 consists of 15 residues. The CDR3 is CASSPANPGANVLTF. CDR3 DNA sequence: TGTGCCAGCAGCCCCGCTAATCCTGGGGCCAACGTCCTGACTTTC.

The chain links TRBV20-1 to TRBJ1-1, with 9 bases that match TRBD1. The CDR3 runs 11 residues. V shed 6 bases, J shed 11 bases, and the junction held 7 bases outside the gene matches. CDR1 is DFQATT and CDR2 is SNEGSKA in the germline V gene (reference sequence). DNA for the CDR3: TGCAGTGCGGCCGGGACAGGGATGGCTTTCTTT. Translated: CSAAGTGMAFF.

This sequence joins TRBV14 and TRBJ2-5; a weak D match, TRBD1 (6 bases). The CDR3 is 14 amino acids. With 4 bases removed from V and 7 bases from J, the gap between germline ends came to 16 bases. The germline V gene has CDR1 SGHDN and CDR2 FVKESK. CDR3: CASSRNTGTSTQYF. The CDR3 bases are TGTGCCAGCAGCCGCAACACAGGGACCTCGACCCAGTACTTC.

The chain has TRBV7-9 and TRBJ2-3; D is ambiguous. Germline V gene lookup returns CDR1 SEHNR and CDR2 FQNEAQ (reference sequence). Between the trimmed V and J ends, which lost 8 bases and 3 bases, there was a span of 15 bases. CDR3 length: 14 residues. The CDR3: CASSPRQYTDTQYF. The DNA of the CDR3 is TGTGCCAGCTCCCCTAGGCAGTATACAGATACGCAGTATTTT.